Sequencing of this TCR beta chain was carried out in a study of identical twins. Regarding the study as a whole: Invariant MAIT and iNKT cells could partly confound zero-insertion analyses. Cross-sectional statistics underpinned the conclusions; the same donors were not followed.

The germline V gene has CDR1 SGHKS and CDR2 YYEKEE (reference sequence). This CDR3 has 12 residues. Trimming pared 5 bases from V and 2 bases from J, leaving 8 bases between. A single record per CDR3 protein comes from TCRdb applying MiXCR to the 5' RACE reads. The data contain hundreds of thousands of distinct CDR3 sequences, around a sixth of them singletons. This clonotype has at least ten counts. Its antigen is unknown. The same specimen was also included in a second study, on T cells expressing NK-cell markers. Turning to that study: Each TCR beta repertoire originated in sorted T cells that were CD3+CD56+NKG2C+, CD3+CD56+NKG2C- or CD3+CD56-NKG2C+.

The receptor comes from a woman aged 18-35 years in good health. This chain connects TRBV5-5 to TRBJ2-7, with unresolved D. The source material was PBMCs. For the CDR3, the DNA is TGTGCCAGCAGTTTACTTACCTACGAGCAGTACTTC. It codes for CASSLLTYEQYF. Variable domain in full (rest from reference TRBV5-5 and TRBJ2-7): DAGVTQSPTHLIKTRGQQVTLRCSPISGHKSVSWYQQVLGQGPQFIFQYYEKEERGRGNFPDRFSARQFPNYSSELNVNALLLGDSALYLCASSLLTYEQYFGPGTRLTVT.